Presented here are 31 T cell receptor beta chains from one specimen sequenced in a study of T cells after yellow fever vaccination. TCRdb ran MiXCR on the 5' RACE reads and lists one entry per CDR3 protein. The sample contains 140,000 to 150,000 distinct CDR3 sequences, less than 8.5% of which appear only once. The material was CD4+ T cells sorted from PBMCs, obtained 10 days after the yellow fever booster vaccination. These receptor sequences come from a young man who received the YFV17D yellow fever vaccine.

Ten or more counts support this clonotype. V usage is TRBV5-6 and J usage is TRBJ1-2, with 8 nucleotides matching TRBD1. Germline CDR1 reads SGHDT; CDR2 reads YYEEEE. The CDR3 sequence is 14 residues long. V was pared by 5 bases and J by 6 bases, with 9 bases of the junction left unmatched. The CDR3 loop is CASRMIQGAHGYTF. The DNA for the CDR3 is TGTGCCAGCAGGATGATTCAGGGGGCCCATGGCTACACCTTC.

The J gene is TRBJ2-2, the V gene TRBV9, with no clear D. V was cut by 4 bases and J by 7 bases, with 11 bases left in between. Germline CDR1 SGDLS, CDR2 YYNGEE. The CDR3 consists of 13 residues. CDR3 residues: CASSLLGYGELFF. In DNA form, the CDR3 reads TGTGCCAGCAGCCTTCTCGGGTACGGGGAGCTGTTTTTT.

Ten or more counts support this clonotype. The chain uses TRBV29-1 and TRBJ2-3; D perhaps matches TRBD1 (6 bases). The CDR3 sequence is 15 residues long. V gave up 3 bases and J gave up 1 base, with 14 bases separating them. From germline, CDR1 is SQVTM and CDR2 ANQGSEA. The CDR3 spells CSVDGGNRGTDTQYF. CDR3 DNA sequence: TGCAGCGTTGATGGGGGCAACCGGGGCACAGATACGCAGTATTTT.

This clonotype came up many times. The chain joins TRBV20-1 to TRBJ2-1; perhaps D is TRBD1 or TRBD2 (7 bases each). Germline assignment: CDR1 DFQATT and CDR2 SNEGSKA (reference sequence). This CDR3 comprises 15 residues. V was clipped by 0 bases and J by 9 bases, with 18 bases between them. In nucleotides, the CDR3 is TGCAGTGCTAGAGAGTTAGGGCAGGGGGAGGGTGAGCAGTTCTTC. It specifies CSARELGQGEGEQFF.

The table lists this clonotype with many counts. V gene TRBV7-2 combines with J gene TRBJ1-1, with D possibly matching TRBD1 (5 bases). V gave up 2 bases and J gave up 5 bases, with 15 bases separating them. CDR3 length: 15 amino acids. Per germline, CDR1 SGHTA and CDR2 FQGNSA. CDR3 in DNA: TGTGCCAGCAGCTTATTAGGGATGGGGGGTACTGAAGCTTTCTTT. Translation: CASSLLGMGGTEAFF. Looking up the rest from reference TRBV7-2 and TRBJ1-1 gives the full variable domain: GAGVSQSPSNKVTEKGKDVELRCDPISGHTALYWYRQSLGQGLEFLIYFQGNSAPDKSGLPSDRFSAERTGGSVSTLTIQRTQQEDSAVYLCASSLLGMGGTEAFFGQGTRLTVV.

This clonotype was found many times. This chain links TRBV20-1 with TRBJ2-5; the match to TRBD2 covers 9 bases. The CDR3 totals 15 residues. Germline V gives CDR1 DFQATT, CDR2 SNEGSKA (reference sequence). J was trimmed by 5 bases and V by 0 bases; bases with no gene match: 7. Here the CDR3 DNA reads TGCAGTGCTAGAGATTTGCGGGAGGGCCGGGAGACCCAGTACTTC. Translating it yields CSARDLREGRETQYF.

This clonotype has a count of ten or more. This chain connects TRBV6-6 to TRBJ2-3, with 9 positions matching TRBD1. From germline, CDR1 is MNHNY and CDR2 SVGAGI (reference sequence). V gave up 3 bases and J gave up 6 bases; unmatched junction bases: 7. This CDR3 spans 15 amino acids. The CDR3 is CASSYMGQGGDTQYF. CDR3 DNA sequence: TGTGCCAGCAGTTATATGGGACAGGGAGGCGATACGCAGTATTTT.

This clonotype was counted ten times or more. V usage is TRBV12-3 or TRBV12-4 and J usage is TRBJ2-1; 7 bases align to TRBD2. V lost 2 bases and J lost 2; bases outside the gene matches: 3. There are 15 residues in the CDR3. CDR3 region: CASSLRLAAYNEQFF. The CDR3 nucleotides are TGTGCCAGCAGTTTAAGGCTAGCGGCCTACAATGAGCAGTTCTTC.

This clonotype has ten or more counts. V and J are TRBV5-1 and TRBJ2-3; D may be TRBD1 (5 bases). Germline lookup yields CDR1 SGHRS and CDR2 YFSETQ. V was trimmed by 3 bases and J by 6 bases, leaving 11 bases between them. This CDR3 is 13 amino acids long. In DNA, the CDR3 is TGCGCCAGCAGCTACCAGGGTCGCGATACGCAGTATTTT. Protein: CASSYQGRDTQYF.

A few counts support this clonotype. The chain joins TRBV6-1 to TRBJ1-5, with D possibly TRBD1 on 6 matching bases. Germline assignment: CDR1 MNHNS and CDR2 SASEGT. This CDR3 spans 15 amino acids. Trimming removed 4 bases from V and 3 bases from J, with 13 bases in between. The CDR3 DNA reads as TGTGCCAGCAGTGCAGGGACAAGCAACAATCAGCCCCAGCATTTT. This gives the protein CASSAGTSNNQPQHF.

This clonotype was picked up many times. This chain uses TRBV5-1 with TRBJ2-1; D might be TRBD1 or TRBD2, each matching 6 bases. The CDR3 consists of 15 residues. Trimming shortened V by 0 bases and J by 7 bases, and 14 bases separated the two germline ends. Germline-derived CDR1 and CDR2 are SGHRS and YFSETQ. CDR3 residues: CASSLAGARGNEQFF. CDR3 nucleotide sequence: TGCGCCAGCAGCTTGGCGGGAGCGAGGGGGAATGAGCAGTTCTTC.

This clonotype has ten or more counts. V gene TRBV27 combines with J gene TRBJ2-1; D not resolved. V shed 5 bases and J shed 9 bases, with 8 bases lying between them. The CDR3 covers 11 residues. Germline-derived CDR1 and CDR2 are MNHEY and SMNVEV (reference sequence). CDR3: CASSALGEQFF. CDR3 coding DNA: TGTGCCAGCAGTGCCCTGGGTGAGCAGTTCTTC.

At least ten counts were recorded for this clonotype. In DNA form, the CDR3 reads TGTGCCAGCAGCCGGAGGGGAACCCACGAGCAGTACTTC. This encodes CASSRRGTHEQYF. The chain has TRBV3-1 and TRBJ2-7, with D tentatively TRBD2 (6 bases). Trimming removed 4 bases at V and 5 bases at J, with 12 bases between. Germline CDR1 reads LGHDT; CDR2 reads YNNKEL (reference sequence). This CDR3 has 13 amino acids.

The rearrangement uses TRBV6-2 or TRBV6-3 and TRBJ1-1, with 8 bases identical to TRBD1. Unmatched junction bases numbered 23, after V lost 8 bases and J lost 0 bases. CDR3 size: 20 residues. Germline V gene data show CDR1 as MNHEY and CDR2 as SVGEGT. The CDR3 sequence: CASGPSYYIFRTGMNTEAFF. CDR3 sequence (DNA): TGTGCCAGCGGCCCCAGTTATTATATCTTTCGGACAGGGATGAACACTGAAGCTTTCTTT.

This clonotype was observed at least ten times. The chain couples TRBV5-1 to TRBJ2-1; D is possibly TRBD2 (5 bases). The CDR3 runs to 14 residues. Trimming took off 0 bases at V and 6 bases at J, with 10 bases between the two ends. CDR1 is SGHRS and CDR2 is YFSETQ in the germline V gene. CDR3 region: CASSLALDVNEQFF. As DNA, the CDR3 is TGCGCCAGCAGCTTGGCACTAGACGTCAATGAGCAGTTCTTC.

The V and J genes are TRBV7-3 and TRBJ2-7, with a possible D match to TRBD1 (5 bases). V was pared by 6 bases and J by 3 bases, with 15 bases between. This CDR3 is 14 amino acids long. Germline CDR1 is SGHTA and CDR2 is FQGTGA. Written as DNA, the CDR3 is TGTGCCAGCAGTAAAGCCAGGGAAGGCTACGAGCAGTACTTC. Translation: CASSKAREGYEQYF.

This clonotype was seen ten or more times. J is TRBJ2-1 and V is TRBV12-3 or TRBV12-4; 12 bases agree with TRBD2. Trimming removed 6 bases from V and 4 bases from J; junction bases left unmatched: 1. There are 14 residues in the CDR3. CDR3 residues: CASRGLAGYNEQFF. The DNA of the CDR3 is TGTGCCAGCAGGGGACTAGCGGGTTACAATGAGCAGTTCTTC.

This clonotype was observed at least ten times. The chain recombines TRBV7-2 with TRBJ1-2; 7 nucleotides agree with TRBD1. Germline V gene lookup returns CDR1 SGHTA and CDR2 FQGNSA. The ends lost 5 bases at V and 0 bases at J; junction bases unmatched: 3. The CDR3 runs to 14 residues. The CDR3 DNA reads TGTGCCAGCAGCGCGGACAGGCCTAACTATGGCTACACCTTC. Amino acid sequence: CASSADRPNYGYTF.

This clonotype was counted ten times or more. This rearrangement joins TRBV3-1 to TRBJ2-7; D call uncertain. Per the germline V gene, CDR1 is LGHDT and CDR2 is YNNKEL (reference sequence). The CDR3 is made up of 12 amino acids. Trimming cost V 1 base and J 4 bases, with 5 bases left between them. This CDR3 reads CASSQVAYEQYF. In DNA form, the CDR3 reads TGTGCCAGCAGCCAAGTTGCGTACGAGCAGTACTTC.

The chain recombines TRBV6-5 with TRBJ2-7; TRBD2 might be the D (6 bases). The CDR3 has 14 amino acids. Looked up from germline, CDR1 is MNHEY and CDR2 is SVGAGI. Trimming shortened V by 0 bases and J by 3 bases, and 9 bases separated the two germline ends. The CDR3 DNA follows: TGTGCCAGCAGTTACTCGGGGGGAGGCTACGAGCAGTACTTC. This codes for CASSYSGGGYEQYF.

There are many counts of this clonotype. This rearrangement joins TRBV24-1 to TRBJ2-1, with TRBD2 matching over 9 bases. V dropped 7 bases and J dropped 7; count of bases not matched to a gene: 7. From germline, CDR1 is KGHDR and CDR2 SFDVKD. This CDR3 spans 14 amino acids. The CDR3 loop is CATRGWTSANEQFF. DNA of the CDR3: TGTGCCACCAGAGGCTGGACTAGCGCGAATGAGCAGTTCTTC.

This clonotype was observed many times. This chain connects TRBV10-3 to TRBJ2-7; 9 bases align to TRBD1. From germline, CDR1 is ENHRY and CDR2 SYGVKD. The V segment lost 2 bases and the J segment 4 bases; nucleotides outside the gene matches: 3. This CDR3 contains 14 residues. The CDR3 nucleotides read TGTGCCATCAGTGAGCTACAGGGGGCTTACGAGCAGTACTTC. Translation: CAISELQGAYEQYF.

This clonotype appeared many times. The chain has TRBV28 and TRBJ2-1; possibly TRBD1 for D (6 bases). Trimming shortened V by 4 bases and J by 2 bases, and 21 bases separated the two germline ends. The germline CDR1 and CDR2 sequences are MDHEN and SYDVKM. This CDR3 has 18 amino acids. The CDR3 DNA reads TGTGCCAGCAGTTCCATCCTGGCCCTCACAGGGCCCTACAATGAGCAGTTCTTC. It codes for CASSSILALTGPYNEQFF.

The chain has TRBV5-1 and TRBJ2-2, with TRBD2 as a possible D gene (5 bases). CDR3 length: 12 residues. CDR1 and CDR2 (germline): SGHRS, YFSETQ. V lost 4 bases and J lost 7, with 8 bases in between. The CDR3 region is CASSEGIGELFF. CDR3 sequence (DNA): TGCGCCAGCAGCGAGGGTATCGGGGAGCTGTTTTTT. Full variable domain (rest looked up from reference TRBV5-1 and TRBJ2-2): KAGVTQTPRYLIKTRGQQVTLSCSPISGHRSVSWYQQTPGQGLQFLFEYFSETQRNKGNFPGRFSGRQFSNSRSEMNVSTLELGDSALYLCASSEGIGELFFGEGSRLTVL.

This clonotype was picked up many times. Here the CDR3 reads CASSQGRRNYEQYF. Here the CDR3 DNA reads TGTGCCAGCAGTCAGGGAAGGCGGAACTACGAGCAGTACTTC. V gene TRBV12-3 or TRBV12-4 combines with J gene TRBJ2-7; the D gene is possibly TRBD1 (5 bases). The CDR3 runs to 14 residues. The ends were cut back, 5 bases at V and 3 bases at J, with 14 bases in the middle.

This clonotype has only a few counts. This sequence joins TRBV29-1 and TRBJ2-1; tentatively, D is TRBD1 (6 bases). Germline V gene lookup returns CDR1 SQVTM and CDR2 ANQGSEA. The V end lost 4 bases, the J end lost 2 bases, and 12 bases lay between the germline ends. The CDR3 contains 14 residues. The CDR3, as DNA: TGCAGCGTTGTGGCAGGGGACCCCTACAATGAGCAGTTCTTC. The encoded protein is CSVVAGDPYNEQFF.

This clonotype was recorded many times. The V gene is TRBV7-2, the J gene TRBJ2-3, with D possibly TRBD2 on 6 matching bases. CDR1 is SGHTA and CDR2 is FQGNSA in the germline V gene. CDR3 length: 17 residues. V shed 5 bases and J shed 1 base, with 19 bases lying between them. This CDR3 is CASSRREGRRGTDTQYF. CDR3 sequence (DNA): TGTGCCAGCAGCCGCCGCGAGGGACGGAGGGGCACAGATACGCAGTATTTT. Full variable domain (remainder filled in from reference TRBV7-2 and TRBJ2-3): GAGVSQSPSNKVTEKGKDVELRCDPISGHTALYWYRQSLGQGLEFLIYFQGNSAPDKSGLPSDRFSAERTGGSVSTLTIQRTQQEDSAVYLCASSRREGRRGTDTQYFGPGTRLTVL.

This clonotype was detected many times. This chain links TRBV4-3 with TRBJ1-5, with D uncertain. Trimming took off 4 bases at V and 7 bases at J, with 23 bases between the two ends. Germline V lookup: CDR1 LGHNA, CDR2 YSLEER. CDR3 length equals 17 residues. The CDR3 bases are TGCGCCAGCAGCCCCCCCCTAGAAGGTTCTAGAAAACAGCCCCAGCATTTT. It codes for CASSPPLEGSRKQPQHF.

This clonotype was observed many times. The rearrangement links TRBV7-9 to TRBJ2-7, with unresolved D. The CDR3 has 14 residues. V lost 5 bases and J 1 base, leaving 12 bases between the germline ends. The germline V gene has CDR1 SEHNR and CDR2 FQNEAQ (reference sequence). CDR3: CASSPLGGSYEQYF. The CDR3 DNA follows: TGTGCCAGCAGCCCCCTAGGCGGATCCTACGAGCAGTACTTC.

This rearrangement joins TRBV30 to TRBJ2-3, with a weak D call TRBD2 (6 bases). Germline V gene sequence: CDR1 GTSNPN, CDR2 SVGIG (reference sequence). Trimming took 6 bases from V and 2 from J, leaving 12 bases between them. This CDR3 contains 13 residues. In DNA, the CDR3 is TGTGCCTGTGGGGGGAGTAACACAGATACGCAGTATTTT. Encoded protein: CACGGSNTDTQYF.

This clonotype was found many times. V is TRBV10-1 and J is TRBJ2-7; 10 bases are a match to TRBD1. This CDR3 has 12 amino acids. V trimming: 9 bases; J trimming: 10 bases; junction bases outside the gene matches: 9. The germline V gene encodes CDR1 WNHNN and CDR2 SYGVQD (reference sequence). The CDR3 region has the DNA TGCGCCAGTGCCTCCGGGACAGGGGCCCAGTACTTC. It codes for CASASGTGAQYF.